A selection of T cell receptor beta chains follows, all from one sample in a study of cytomegalovirus exposure and HLA in healthy donors. Clones were read by immunoSEQ multiplex PCR, and TCRdb kept only the in-frame ones, dropping some. The data show over 85,000 clones, more than 75% seen once. The material sequenced was PBMCs. These receptor sequences come from a woman aged 40 to 50 in good health and CMV-seronegative. Each CDR3 is given with its conserved first and last residue. A D gene is named only where the DNA matches it firmly. Expanded clones are given a class, and other clones once, few, many or no size at all.

TGTGCCAGCAAGCTCGGGGAAGGCTACACCTTC | CASKLGEGYTF | TRBJ1-2 | . | TRBV6-5 | once
TGCGCCAGCAGCCCTGCGGGTTGGGCAGGGGTCACCGGGGAGCTGTTTTTT | CASSPAGWAGVTGELFF | TRBJ2-2 | . | TRBV5-1 | few
TGTGCCAGCTCACCACCACACCGCAATCAGCCCCAGCATTTT | CASSPPHRNQPQHF | TRBJ1-5 | . | TRBV18 | .
TGCGCCAGCAGCCAAGACAGGGGGGACACTGAAGCTTTCTTT | CASSQDRGDTEAFF | TRBJ1-1 | TRBD1 | TRBV4-3 | .
TGTGCCAGTAAACTAGCGGGGGGTGGGGATGAGCAGTTCTTC | CASKLAGGGDEQFF | TRBJ2-1 | TRBD2 | TRBV11-2 | .
TGTGCCAGCAGCGTAGGGGGACTGAGCTCTGGGGCCAACGTCCTGACTTTC | CASSVGGLSSGANVLTF | TRBJ2-6 | . | TRBV9 | .
TGTGCCAGCAGAGGGGGGGCAGGCTATGGCTACACCTTC | CASRGGAGYGYTF | TRBJ1-2 | . | TRBV7-6 | .
TGTGCCAGCAGCCCGCCGGGACAGGGGTCCAATGAGCAGTTCTTC | CASSPPGQGSNEQFF | TRBJ2-1 | TRBD1 | TRBV5-4 | once
TGTGCCAGCAGCCCGGACAGGGGGAAAGAAAAACTGTTTTTT | CASSPDRGKEKLFF | TRBJ1-4 | TRBD1 | TRBV4-2 | .
TGTGCCAGCGGCCCAGCCGGGACACCTGGTGAGCAGTTCTTC | CASGPAGTPGEQFF | TRBJ2-1 | . | TRBV9 | .
TGTGCCAGCAGCTCTCGCCGGGACTCACATAGTAGCAATCAGCCCCAGCATTTT | CASSSRRDSHSSNQPQHF | TRBJ1-5 | . | TRBV27 | .
TGTGCCACGCTCCAGGGGGGCGGCCCTAATGAAAAACTGTTTTTT | CATLQGGGPNEKLFF | TRBJ1-4 | TRBD1 | TRBV19 | .
TGTGCCATCAGGCAACAGGGGGCGAGTTACGAGCAGTACTTC | CAIRQQGASYEQYF | TRBJ2-7 | TRBD1 | TRBV10-3 | .
TGTGCCAGCAGCCAGAATAAGGGACAGGGGGCGGAAAAACTGTTTTTT | CASSQNKGQGAEKLFF | TRBJ1-4 | TRBD1 | TRBV4-2 | few
TGTGCCAGCAACAACCGGGATCTAGATCCAACCCAGTACTTC | CASNNRDLDPTQYF | TRBJ2-5 | . | TRBV7-8 | .
TGCGCCAGCTCATCCGGGACTAGCGGGGGGCATGGGCAGTTCTTC | CASSSGTSGGHGQFF | TRBJ2-1 | TRBD2 | TRBV5-1 | few
TGTGCCAGCAGCGCGGGACAGACGAACACTGAAGCTTTCTTT | CASSAGQTNTEAFF | TRBJ1-1 | TRBD1 | TRBV7-9 | .
TGTGCCAGCAGCGGCGGACAGGGAGGGTATGGCTACACCTTC | CASSGGQGGYGYTF | TRBJ1-2 | TRBD1 | TRBV5-5 | few
TGCGCCAGCAGCCTAACGGGACAGGGGTTGTACGAGCAGTACTTC | CASSLTGQGLYEQYF | TRBJ2-7 | TRBD1 | TRBV5-1 | .
TGTGCCAGCAGCCGGACTAGCGAGCCCTACAATGAGCAGTTCTTC | CASSRTSEPYNEQFF | TRBJ2-1 | TRBD2 | TRBV7-2 | .
TGTGCCAGCAGCTGGGGGACAAATAGCAATCAGCCCCAGCATTTT | CASSWGTNSNQPQHF | TRBJ1-5 | . | TRBV5-5 | .
TGTGCCAGCAGTGGCGGGGGGGCTGATACGCAGTATTTT | CASSGGGADTQYF | TRBJ2-3 | TRBD2 | TRBV6-5 | .
TGTGCCAGCAGCCTGATAAGGGGGGGCACTGAAGCTTTCTTT | CASSLIRGGTEAFF | TRBJ1-1 | . | TRBV14 | .
TGTGCCAGCAGCGACACAGGGGGCACCGGGGAGCTGTTTTTT | CASSDTGGTGELFF | TRBJ2-2 | TRBD1 | TRBV6-6 | .
TGTGCCAGTAGTAACCAGGGAGGCGTCGAGCAGTACTTC | CASSNQGGVEQYF | TRBJ2-7 | . | TRBV19 | few
TGTGCCAGCAGTTTCTCGAACACCGGGGAGCTGTTTTTT | CASSFSNTGELFF | TRBJ2-2 | . | TRBV27 | .
TGCAGCGTTGAGACAGCGACCTATGGCTACACCTTC | CSVETATYGYTF | TRBJ1-2 | . | TRBV29-1 | .
TGTGCCAGCAGCTGGGGACTAGCGGGGGGGCCCCTCGGCACAGATACGCAGTATTTT | CASSWGLAGGPLGTDTQYF | TRBJ2-3 | TRBD2 | TRBV7-9 | .
TGCGCCAGCAGGTTAGAACAGGATAACTATGGCTACACCTTC | CASRLEQDNYGYTF | TRBJ1-2 | . | TRBV5-1 | .
TGTGCCAGCAGTGAAGGGACAAAGAAGCATTTT | CASSEGTKKHF | TRBJ1-5 | . | TRBV6-1 | .
TGCGCCAGCAGCCGTCGTGCGGGGGTGGACACCGGGGAGCTGTTTTTT | CASSRRAGVDTGELFF | TRBJ2-2 | TRBD2 | TRBV5-1 | .
TGTGCCAGCTCACCCACAGGGGGAGGTGAAAAACTGTTTTTT | CASSPTGGGEKLFF | TRBJ1-4 | TRBD1 | TRBV18 | .
TGTGCCAGCAGTCAACAACAGGGGGCTCGCACTGAAGCTTTCTTT | CASSQQQGARTEAFF | TRBJ1-1 | TRBD1 | TRBV6-6 | .
TGTGCCGGCCATAGCGGTCGCGGCAATCAGCCCCAGCATTTT | CAGHSGRGNQPQHF | TRBJ1-5 | . | TRBV6-6 | .
TGCGCCAGCAGCCTCGGAGACCTAAGACAAGAGACCCAGTACTTC | CASSLGDLRQETQYF | TRBJ2-5 | . | TRBV5-1 | .
TGTGCCAGCAGCCCGACTGGGGGCGATACGCAGTATTTT | CASSPTGGDTQYF | TRBJ2-3 | . | TRBV7-9 | few
TGTGCCAGCAGCCCAACAGGCTCTAGGGGCTACACCTTC | CASSPTGSRGYTF | TRBJ1-2 | . | TRBV5-4 | .